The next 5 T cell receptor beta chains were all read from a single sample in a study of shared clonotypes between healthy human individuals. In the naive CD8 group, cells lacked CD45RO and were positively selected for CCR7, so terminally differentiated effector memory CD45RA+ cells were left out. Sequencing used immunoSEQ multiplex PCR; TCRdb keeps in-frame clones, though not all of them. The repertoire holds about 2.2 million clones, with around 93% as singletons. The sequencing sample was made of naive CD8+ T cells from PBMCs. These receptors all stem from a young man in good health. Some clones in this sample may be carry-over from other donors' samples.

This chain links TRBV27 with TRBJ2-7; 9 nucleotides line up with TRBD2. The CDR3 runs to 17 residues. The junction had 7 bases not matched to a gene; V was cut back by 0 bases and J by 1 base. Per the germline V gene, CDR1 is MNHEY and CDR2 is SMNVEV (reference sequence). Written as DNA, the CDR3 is TGTGCCAGCAGTTTATCGTCCGCGGGAGGGGGTTCCTACGAGCAGTACTTC. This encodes CASSLSSAGGGSYEQYF.

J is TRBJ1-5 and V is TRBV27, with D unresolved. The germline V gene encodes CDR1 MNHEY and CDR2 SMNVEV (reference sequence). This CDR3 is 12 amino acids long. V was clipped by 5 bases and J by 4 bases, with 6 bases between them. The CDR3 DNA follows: TGTGCCAGCAGTCAACGAAATCAGCCCCAGCATTTT. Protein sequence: CASSQRNQPQHF.

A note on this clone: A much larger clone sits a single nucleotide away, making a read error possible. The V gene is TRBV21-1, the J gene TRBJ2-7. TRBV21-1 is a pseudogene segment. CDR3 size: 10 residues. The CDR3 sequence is CASSSYEQYF. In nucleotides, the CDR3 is TGTGCCAGCAGCTCCTACGAGCAGTACTTC.

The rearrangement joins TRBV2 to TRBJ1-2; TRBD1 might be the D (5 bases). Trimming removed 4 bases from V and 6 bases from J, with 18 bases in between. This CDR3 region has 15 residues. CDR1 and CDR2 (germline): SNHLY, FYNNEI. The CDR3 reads CASSVTGGILDGYTF. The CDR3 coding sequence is TGTGCCAGCAGTGTTACTGGGGGAATTCTAGATGGCTACACCTTC. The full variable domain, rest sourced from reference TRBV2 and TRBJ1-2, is EPEVTQTPSHQVTQMGQEVILRCVPISNHLYFYWYRQILGQKVEFLVSFYNNEISEKSEIFDDQFSVERPDGSNFTLKIRSTKLEDSAMYFCASSVTGGILDGYTFGSGTRLTVV.

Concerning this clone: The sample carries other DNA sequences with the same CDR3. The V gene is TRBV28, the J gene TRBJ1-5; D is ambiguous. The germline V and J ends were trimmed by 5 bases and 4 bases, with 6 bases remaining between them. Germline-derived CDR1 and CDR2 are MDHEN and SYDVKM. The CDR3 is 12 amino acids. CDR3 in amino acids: CASSLRNQPQHF. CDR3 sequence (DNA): TGTGCCAGCAGTCTCCGGAATCAGCCCCAGCATTTT.